This TCR beta chain was sequenced in a study of Graves' ophthalmopathy and Graves' hyperthyroidism. About the study: Hyperthyroidism was classified as stable if no ophthalmopathy occurred within 18 months of follow-up.

RNA served as the template for amplifying TCR beta CDR3 regions. Scientists carried out first-round RT-PCR using HTBI primers and then a second-round multiplex PCR. MiXCR, run by TCRdb on the multiplex PCR reads, gives a single entry per CDR3 protein. The repertoire holds around 1,000,000 distinct CDR3 sequences, with less than 45% as singletons. Ages of hyperthyroidism patients ran from 18 to 65, and their diagnoses were new, under 2 months' duration. If patients had other autoimmune diseases, uncontrolled infections, pregnancy or lactation, they were excluded. This clonotype was seen a few times. Trimming took off 10 bases at V and 2 bases at J, with 9 bases between the two ends. Per germline, CDR1 MDHEN and CDR2 SYDVKM. CDR3 size: 13 residues.

The V gene is TRBV28, the J gene TRBJ2-6; D is ambiguous. The receptor was isolated from an adult man with Graves' hyperthyroidism. The source material was peripheral blood or thyroid tissue (not recorded which). Written as DNA, the CDR3 is TGTGCCACCCAACTTCCTGGGGCCAACGTCCTGACTTTC. Its protein product is CATQLPGANVLTF.